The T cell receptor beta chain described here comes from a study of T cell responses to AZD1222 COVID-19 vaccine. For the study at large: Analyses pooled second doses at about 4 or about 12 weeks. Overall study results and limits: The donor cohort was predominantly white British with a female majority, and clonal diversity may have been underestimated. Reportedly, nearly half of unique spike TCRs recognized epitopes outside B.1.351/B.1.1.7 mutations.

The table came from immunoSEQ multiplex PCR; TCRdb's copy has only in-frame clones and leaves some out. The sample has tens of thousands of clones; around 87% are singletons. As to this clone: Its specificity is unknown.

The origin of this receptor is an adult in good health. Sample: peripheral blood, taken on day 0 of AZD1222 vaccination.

The CDR3 sequence: CASSSRLQRDEQFF. DNA of the CDR3: TGTGCCAGCAGCTCTAGACTCCAACGGGACGAGCAGTTCTTC. The J gene is TRBJ2-1, the V gene TRBV7-2; D assignment may be TRBD1 or TRBD2 (5 bases each). This CDR3 has 14 residues. V was trimmed by 4 bases and J by 10 bases, leaving 17 bases between them. The germline V gene encodes CDR1 SGHTA and CDR2 FQGNSA.